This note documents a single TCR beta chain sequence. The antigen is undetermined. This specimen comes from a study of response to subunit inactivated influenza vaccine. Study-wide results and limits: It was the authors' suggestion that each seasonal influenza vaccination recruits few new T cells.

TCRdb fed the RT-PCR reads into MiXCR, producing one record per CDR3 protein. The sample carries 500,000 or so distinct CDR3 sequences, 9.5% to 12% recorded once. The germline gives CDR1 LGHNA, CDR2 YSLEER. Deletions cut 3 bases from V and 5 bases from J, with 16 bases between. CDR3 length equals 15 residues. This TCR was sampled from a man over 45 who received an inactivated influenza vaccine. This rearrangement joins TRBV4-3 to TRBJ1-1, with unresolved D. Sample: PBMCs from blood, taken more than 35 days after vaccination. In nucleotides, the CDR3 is TGCGCCAGCAGCCAGTCTAGGGTGACGGGGACTGAAGCTTTCTTT. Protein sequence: CASSQSRVTGTEAFF.